This T cell receptor (beta chain) comes out of a study of T-cell memory formation after mild COVID-19. V shed 3 bases and J shed 5 bases, with 10 bases lying between them. CDR3 length: 14 residues. CDR1 SGHTA and CDR2 FQGNSA come from the germline V gene. Findings of the study overall: Several responding clones turned up in pre-infection memory, indicating that cross-reactive memory may have taken part. Balance between CD4 and CD8 was seen in clones contracting day 15 to 85, and a CD4+ lean was seen in later expanders.

TCRdb ran MiXCR on the 5' RACE reads and lists one entry per CDR3 protein. This sample has 400,000 to 550,000 distinct CDR3 sequences, with around a quarter found just once. This clonotype occurred a few times. Its antigen is unknown. The sequenced sample was PBMCs or a T cell subset sorted from them (not recorded which). This TCR derives from an adult woman who had mild COVID-19 (a few samples of this study predate the infection). Cell type and time point are not known. The chain couples TRBV7-2 to TRBJ1-4, with a possible D match to TRBD1 (6 bases). CDR3 in amino acids: CASSFQGSNEKLFF. CDR3 in DNA: TGTGCCAGCAGCTTCCAGGGGTCCAATGAAAAACTGTTTTTT.